This T cell receptor beta chain comes out of a study of pediatric ulcerative colitis. Study-wide context: Seven or eight patients showed pancolitis and two showed left-sided colitis.

Findings and limits, study-wide: A couple of rectal clonotypes were found only in ulcerative colitis patients, all of them. Substantially fewer templates came from a couple of patients' blood samples. Compared with controls, ulcerative colitis showed greater blood-rectum clone sharing.

This clone was seen a handful of times. No antigen is known for it. Method: immunoSEQ multiplex PCR; TCRdb's copy keeps in-frame clones and lacks some. The repertoire includes around 64,000 clones, about three quarters of them detected once, and roughly 5.2% sits in the top ten. With 2 bases removed from V and 10 bases from J, the gap between germline ends came to 20 bases. Per germline, CDR1 LNHDA and CDR2 SQIVND (reference sequence). The CDR3 loop spans 15 amino acids. The sequencing sample was made of blood. The chain carries TRBV19 and TRBJ1-1; D may be TRBD1 (5 bases). The TCR was taken from a boy under 18 with moderate ulcerative colitis. The CDR3 nucleotides are TGTGCCAGTAGTATAAAGAGTCTCGGCAGGGCGTCAGCTTTCTTT. Amino acids: CASSIKSLGRASAFF. The whole variable domain, filled in from reference TRBV19 and TRBJ1-1, reads DGGITQSPKYLFRKEGQNVTLSCEQNLNHDAMYWYRQDPGQGLRLIYYSQIVNDFQKGDIAEGYSVSREKKESFPLTVTSAQKNPTAFYLCASSIKSLGRASAFFGQGTRLTVV.